This T cell receptor beta chain is drawn from a study of T cells in Graves' hyperthyroidism and ophthalmopathy. This clonotype was recorded many times. The CDR3 spans 14 residues. The ends were cut back, 0 bases at V and 8 bases at J, with 11 bases in the middle. Germline V gene lookup returns CDR1 MNHEY and CDR2 SVGAGI. RNA transcripts provided the source from which TCR beta CDR3 regions were amplified. Primed by the HTBI set, a first-round RT-PCR was run on the TCR CDR3. MiXCR, run by TCRdb on the multiplex PCR reads, gives a single entry per CDR3 protein. The table shows 370,000 or so distinct CDR3 sequences, with roughly 13% occurring only once.

The sequencing input was blood. This TCR was recovered from a man under 40 with Graves' hyperthyroidism that later progressed to Graves' ophthalmopathy. The rearrangement joins TRBV6-5 to TRBJ2-1, with a weak D call TRBD2 (6 bases). The CDR3 region is CASSYSRLGHEQFF. In DNA, the CDR3 is TGTGCCAGCAGTTACTCGCGACTAGGCCATGAGCAGTTCTTC.